A selection of T cell receptor beta chains follows, all from one sample in a study of response to subunit inactivated influenza vaccine. From the RT-PCR reads, TCRdb called clonotypes with MiXCR, one entry per CDR3 protein. Among roughly 780,000 distinct CDR3 sequences, less than 20% were seen once, and the ten largest hold about 11%. The starting material was PBMCs from blood, obtained less than 6 days after vaccination. The origin of the receptors is a man aged 45-60 years who received an inactivated influenza vaccine. CDR3s include the opening cysteine and the closing phenylalanine or tryptophan. D genes are given only for firm matches. Size is omitted from some rows. Given values are once, few, many or a class for expanded clones.

abundance: few; j_gene: TRBJ2-1; v_gene: TRBV29-1; d_gene: .; CDR3nt: TGCAGCGACCTGACAGGACTTAGCTCCTACAATGAGCAGTTCTTC; CDR3aa: CSDLTGLSSYNEQFF
abundance: .; j_gene: TRBJ2-7; v_gene: TRBV3-1; d_gene: .; CDR3nt: TGTGCCAGCAGCCAAGATGTATCCGAGCAGTACTTC; CDR3aa: CASSQDVSEQYF
abundance: few; j_gene: TRBJ2-2; v_gene: TRBV13; d_gene: TRBD2; CDR3nt: TGTGCCAGCAGCTTAAATGGATGGACTAGCGGGGGCCGGAACACCGGGGAGCTGTTTTTT; CDR3aa: CASSLNGWTSGGRNTGELFF
abundance: many; j_gene: TRBJ2-7; v_gene: TRBV6-6; d_gene: TRBD2; CDR3nt: TGTGCCAGCACCGGGACTAGCGTGGAGCAGTACTTC; CDR3aa: CASTGTSVEQYF
abundance: few; j_gene: TRBJ2-1; v_gene: TRBV20-1; d_gene: TRBD2; CDR3nt: TGCAGTGCTAGAGATCCCGCGGGAGGGCCCAATGAGCAGTTCTTC; CDR3aa: CSARDPAGGPNEQFF
abundance: many; j_gene: TRBJ2-5; v_gene: TRBV10-3; d_gene: .; CDR3nt: TGTGCCACACACACCGGGGGCAATGAGGAGACCCAGTACTTC; CDR3aa: CATHTGGNEETQYF
abundance: .; j_gene: TRBJ2-1; v_gene: TRBV7-2; d_gene: .; CDR3nt: TGTGCCAGCAGCTGGTCGACGGCTCCCACCAATGAGCAGTTCTTC; CDR3aa: CASSWSTAPTNEQFF
abundance: .; j_gene: TRBJ2-6; v_gene: TRBV24-1; d_gene: .; CDR3nt: TGTGCCGCCCGGGCAACTGGGGCCAACGTCCTGACTTTC; CDR3aa: CAARATGANVLTF
abundance: .; j_gene: TRBJ2-7; v_gene: TRBV28; d_gene: TRBD1; CDR3nt: TGTGCCAGCAGTACTACCGGGACAGCATCCTACGAGCAGTACTTC; CDR3aa: CASSTTGTASYEQYF
abundance: .; j_gene: TRBJ1-5; v_gene: TRBV12-3/TRBV12-4; d_gene: .; CDR3nt: TGTGCCAGCAGGACAGGTTGGGGTCAGCCCCAGCATTTT; CDR3aa: CASRTGWGQPQHF
abundance: .; j_gene: TRBJ2-7; v_gene: TRBV20-1; d_gene: .; CDR3nt: TGCAGTGCTCCTCGACAGGACTACGAGCAGTACTTC; CDR3aa: CSAPRQDYEQYF
abundance: .; j_gene: TRBJ2-2; v_gene: TRBV4-3; d_gene: TRBD1; CDR3nt: TGCGCCAGCAGCCAAGCTCGGCTAAACAGGGGGCTCACCGGGGAGCTGTTTTTT; CDR3aa: CASSQARLNRGLTGELFF
abundance: few; j_gene: TRBJ2-1; v_gene: TRBV27; d_gene: TRBD2; CDR3nt: TGTGCCAGCAGTTTCCTTGGACTAGCGGGGGGTAGCTCCTACAATGAGCAGTTCTTC; CDR3aa: CASSFLGLAGGSSYNEQFF
abundance: many; j_gene: TRBJ1-4; v_gene: TRBV4-1; d_gene: .; CDR3nt: TGCGCCAGCAGCCAATCCGGGACCGGTAATGAAAAACTGTTTTTT; CDR3aa: CASSQSGTGNEKLFF
abundance: .; j_gene: TRBJ2-7; v_gene: TRBV7-8; d_gene: .; CDR3nt: TGTGCCAGCAGCCCAAGACAGGCGGGGGTATACTACGAGCAGTACTTC; CDR3aa: CASSPRQAGVYYEQYF
abundance: .; j_gene: TRBJ2-1; v_gene: TRBV12-3/TRBV12-4; d_gene: TRBD1; CDR3nt: TGTGCCAGCAGGGCCCCGGACAGGGTAAAAAATGAGCAGTTCTTC; CDR3aa: CASRAPDRVKNEQFF
abundance: few; j_gene: TRBJ2-1; v_gene: TRBV5-5; d_gene: TRBD1; CDR3nt: TGTGCCAGCAGCCCGGGACAGGGGGCGATGAGGGAGCAGTTCTTC; CDR3aa: CASSPGQGAMREQFF
abundance: .; j_gene: TRBJ2-7; v_gene: TRBV10-3; d_gene: .; CDR3nt: TGTGCCATCAGTTCGTTTGACGAGCAGTACTTC; CDR3aa: CAISSFDEQYF
abundance: .; j_gene: TRBJ2-3; v_gene: TRBV10-3; d_gene: TRBD1; CDR3nt: TGTGCCGCGGGACAGGGTGGGGATACGCAGTATTTT; CDR3aa: CAAGQGGDTQYF
abundance: .; j_gene: TRBJ1-2; v_gene: TRBV2; d_gene: .; CDR3nt: TGTGCCAGCACCCTTACCGAGGCAGGGCGGTGGGGCTACACCTTC; CDR3aa: CASTLTEAGRWGYTF
abundance: few; j_gene: TRBJ2-1; v_gene: TRBV10-3; d_gene: .; CDR3nt: TGTGCCATCAGCAAGGACATTCCATTCAATGAGCAGTTCTTC; CDR3aa: CAISKDIPFNEQFF
abundance: .; j_gene: TRBJ2-5; v_gene: TRBV7-8; d_gene: .; CDR3nt: TGTGCCAGCAGCTTCAGCTCTAGGCGACAGACCCAGTACTTC; CDR3aa: CASSFSSRRQTQYF
abundance: .; j_gene: TRBJ2-3; v_gene: TRBV4-3; d_gene: .; CDR3nt: TGCGCCAGCAGCCAAGACCTAGCTCCTATATCAGATACGCAGTATTTT; CDR3aa: CASSQDLAPISDTQYF
abundance: .; j_gene: TRBJ2-7; v_gene: TRBV6-5; d_gene: TRBD2; CDR3nt: TGTGCCAGCAGTTACTCGATGGCTAGCGGGGGCCTTCCGTACGAGCAGTACTTC; CDR3aa: CASSYSMASGGLPYEQYF